This T cell receptor (beta chain) was sequenced for a study of CD8+CD57+ T cells in acquired aplastic anemia. The template used for profiling TCR beta VDJ and CDR3 was genomic DNA. MiXCR, run by TCRdb on the reads, gives a single entry per CDR3 protein. The data hold a few hundred thousand distinct CDR3 sequences, with roughly a third observed a single time. For sequencing, patients were chosen who had shown expansion of CD8+CD57+ cells by flow cytometry. No therapy was given to patients before blood sampling. This CDR3 comprises 16 residues. Trimming cost V 3 bases and J 8 bases, with 19 bases left between them. Germline lookup yields CDR1 LNHDA and CDR2 SQIVND (reference sequence).

Sequences were obtained from sorted CD4+, CD8+, or CD8+CD57+ T cells (not recorded which) from PBMCs. The TCR was taken from a human donor with aplastic anemia. The V and J genes are TRBV19 and TRBJ1-4; D might be TRBD1 (5 bases). CDR3 nucleotides: TGTGCCAGTAGTATCCCCCGGGACTCTAAACGGGAAAAACTGTTTTTT. It specifies CASSIPRDSKREKLFF.